Below are 23 T cell receptor beta chains sequenced from a single sample in a study of regulatory T cells in long-lasting Graves disease. Time point given: persistent/refractory GD, antithyroid drugs over 5 years with positive TRAb. Scientists built the TCR library using RNA that was extracted from PBMCs. Combining iRepertoire HTBI primers with Arm-PCR of CDR3 regions, the authors built TCR beta libraries. TCRdb ran MiXCR on the multiplex PCR reads and lists one entry per CDR3 protein. The sample lists roughly 400,000 distinct CDR3 sequences; 20% to 25% were seen once. Material: peripheral blood mononuclear cells (PBMCs), obtained when the disease was refractory, from a patient treated with antithyroid drugs. The receptors were gathered from a female donor with Graves disease.

In its sample, this clonotype was seen many times. The chain recombines TRBV27 with TRBJ1-1, with D unclear. Trimming left V 6 bases short and J 4 bases short, with 12 bases between. Germline V gene data show CDR1 as MNHEY and CDR2 as SMNVEV (reference sequence). The CDR3 totals 13 residues. Written as DNA, the CDR3 is TGTGCCAGCAGAACTAGACGGGCCACTGAAGCTTTCTTT. Protein sequence: CASRTRRATEAFF.

J is TRBJ2-7 and V is TRBV28; 8 bases line up with TRBD1. J gave up 0 bases and V 9 bases, and 4 bases lay outside the gene matches. CDR3 length: 13 amino acids. Germline CDR1 reads MDHEN; CDR2 reads SYDVKM. CDR3 DNA sequence: TGTGCCAGTCCCGGGACAGGCTCCTACGAGCAGTACTTC. This codes for CASPGTGSYEQYF.

This clonotype was detected many times. The chain joins TRBV20-1 to TRBJ2-5; 12 bases agree with TRBD2. The V segment lost 5 bases and the J segment 0 bases; nucleotides outside the gene matches: 4. Germline loops: CDR1 DFQATT, CDR2 SNEGSKA (reference sequence). This CDR3 spans 15 amino acids. The CDR3, as DNA: TGCAGTGCTGGACGACTAGCGGGAGACCAAGAGACCCAGTACTTC. Protein sequence: CSAGRLAGDQETQYF.

This clonotype appeared many times. The chain recombines TRBV28 with TRBJ2-2; D perhaps matches TRBD1 (6 bases). This CDR3 spans 14 amino acids. CDR1 is MDHEN and CDR2 is SYDVKM in the germline V gene. V lost 6 bases and J 6 bases, leaving 14 bases between the germline ends. In DNA, the CDR3 is TGTGCCAGCAGCTCCGGGACACATTCCGGGGAGCTGTTTTTT. Protein product: CASSSGTHSGELFF.

This clonotype was seen a handful of times. CDR3 in DNA: TGTGCCAGCAGGGCCGGGACTAGCGGGAAACACACCGGGGAGCTGTTTTTT. Its translation is CASRAGTSGKHTGELFF. The chain couples TRBV12-3 or TRBV12-4 to TRBJ2-2; 13 bases match TRBD2. CDR3 length: 17 residues. V was pared by 6 bases and J by 3 bases, with 7 bases of the junction left unmatched.

A few counts support this clonotype. CDR3 residues: CASSGGYSGNTIYF. The CDR3 nucleotides are TGTGCCAGCAGCGGAGGTTACTCTGGAAACACCATATATTTT. This chain connects TRBV27 to TRBJ1-3; D unresolved. Germline lookup yields CDR1 MNHEY and CDR2 SMNVEV (reference sequence). CDR3 length: 14 residues. The germline V and J ends were trimmed by 6 bases and 0 bases, with 9 bases remaining between them.

This clonotype was recorded many times. The chain is built from TRBV28 and TRBJ1-2; D is perhaps TRBD1 (5 bases). V lost 2 bases and J 7 bases, leaving 8 bases between the germline ends. The CDR3 has 12 residues. Germline-derived CDR1 and CDR2 are MDHEN and SYDVKM. CDR3 coding DNA: TGTGCCAGCAGTTTAGGACACACTGGCTACACCTTC. Amino acids: CASSLGHTGYTF.

This chain joins TRBV11-2 and TRBJ2-7, with D tentatively TRBD2 (5 bases). Germline loops: CDR1 SGHAT, CDR2 FQNNGV. Trimming removed 0 bases from V and 0 bases from J, with 9 bases in between. This CDR3 has 15 amino acids. The CDR3 region has the DNA TGTGCCAGCAGCTTAGAGGCGGGCAGCTCCTACGAGCAGTACTTC. Amino acid sequence: CASSLEAGSSYEQYF.

The sample holds a few counts of this clonotype. The chain couples TRBV7-8 to TRBJ1-6; perhaps TRBD1 as D (6 bases). The V end was cut by 0 bases, the J end by 7 bases, with 10 bases between. CDR3 length equals 15 residues. Looked up from germline, CDR1 is SGHVS and CDR2 is FQNEAQ. This chain's CDR3 is CASSLALGGNSPLHF. In DNA form, the CDR3 reads TGTGCCAGCAGCTTAGCGTTAGGGGGGAATTCACCCCTCCACTTT.

CDR3 nucleotide sequence: TGTGCCAGCAGTTGGATACAGGGGGCGACGGGAGTAGACGAGCAGTACTTC. This sequence encodes CASSWIQGATGVDEQYF. The V gene is TRBV28, the J gene TRBJ2-7; 9 bases are shared with TRBD1. CDR3 length equals 17 residues. V lost 4 bases, J lost 5 bases, and 15 bases stayed unmatched. The germline CDR1 and CDR2 sequences are MDHEN and SYDVKM.

In its sample, this clonotype was seen a few times. The chain uses TRBV27 and TRBJ2-7; no definite D call. This CDR3 has 16 residues. The germline V gene encodes CDR1 MNHEY and CDR2 SMNVEV (reference sequence). V lost 2 bases and J 0 bases, leaving 14 bases between the germline ends. This CDR3 is CASSLTFTLISYEQYF. CDR3 nucleotide sequence: TGTGCCAGCAGTTTAACGTTCACCCTAATCTCCTACGAGCAGTACTTC.

Only a few counts were recorded for this clonotype. The V and J genes are TRBV6-1 and TRBJ1-1; perhaps TRBD1 as D (6 bases). CDR1 and CDR2 from the germline V gene are MNHNS and SASEGT. V lost 2 bases to trimming and J lost 5 bases, with 21 bases between them. This CDR3 is built from 17 residues. The CDR3 protein is CASSEKGQGILGTEAFF. CDR3 bases: TGTGCCAGCAGTGAAAAGGGGCAGGGGATCCTGGGAACTGAAGCTTTCTTT.

Many counts were recorded for this clonotype. The V gene is TRBV10-2, the J gene TRBJ2-7; D uncertain. Germline values: CDR1 WSHSY, CDR2 SAAADI. Trimming shortened V by 4 bases and J by 2 bases, and 9 bases separated the two germline ends. The CDR3 has 13 residues. The CDR3 DNA is TGCGCCAGCAGTGGGCCCGCCACCTACGAGCAGTACTTC. This codes for CASSGPATYEQYF.

This chain uses TRBV20-1 with TRBJ1-5; D is undetermined. The germline V gene has CDR1 DFQATT and CDR2 SNEGSKA (reference sequence). The CDR3 has 13 residues. V was cut by 3 bases and J by 2 bases, with 8 bases left in between. The CDR3 spells CSASEGRNQPQHF. CDR3 in DNA: TGCAGTGCTAGCGAGGGTCGCAATCAGCCCCAGCATTTT.

In its sample, this clonotype was seen a few times. The J gene is TRBJ2-6, the V gene TRBV11-2; 13 bases line up with TRBD2. Germline CDR1 SGHAT, CDR2 FQNNGV. The CDR3 extends over 17 amino acids. V trimming: 5 bases; J trimming: 4 bases; junction bases outside the gene matches: 5. In DNA form, the CDR3 reads TGTGCCAGCAGCCCGGGACTAGCGGGATCAGGGGCCAACGTCCTGACTTTC. It yields the protein CASSPGLAGSGANVLTF.

This clonotype was counted between two and nine times. The chain recombines TRBV28 with TRBJ2-1; D gene unclear. The CDR3 runs 11 residues. The germline V and J ends were trimmed by 8 bases and 5 bases, with 7 bases remaining between them. CDR1 and CDR2 from the germline V gene are MDHEN and SYDVKM. The CDR3 DNA follows: TGTGCCAGCCGCTCAAACAATGAGCAGTTCTTC. Amino acids: CASRSNNEQFF.

The V and J genes are TRBV5-1 and TRBJ2-1, with 7 bases aligning to TRBD2. With 0 bases clipped from V and 8 bases from J, the junction kept 2 bases outside the gene matches. Germline CDR1 reads SGHRS; CDR2 reads YFSETQ. This CDR3 is 13 amino acids long. CDR3 nucleotides: TGCGCCAGCAGCTTGGGGGAGGGCGATGAGCAGTTCTTC. Translation gives CASSLGEGDEQFF.

The chain combines TRBV20-1 with TRBJ2-5; D perhaps matches TRBD1 (5 bases). Trimming took 0 bases from V and 6 from J, leaving 8 bases between them. CDR1 DFQATT and CDR2 SNEGSKA come from the germline V gene (reference sequence). The CDR3 consists of 12 residues. The chain's CDR3 is CSAREGRKTQYF. The CDR3 nucleotides read TGCAGTGCTAGAGAGGGGCGTAAGACCCAGTACTTC.

The rearrangement uses TRBV20-1 and TRBJ1-5, with a possible D match to TRBD1 (6 bases). Trimming left V 0 bases short and J 4 bases short, with 16 bases between. The CDR3 is made up of 16 amino acids. The germline CDR1 and CDR2 sequences are DFQATT and SNEGSKA (reference sequence). The CDR3 loop is CSARDGVGTTNQPQHF. The CDR3 nucleotides are TGCAGTGCTAGAGATGGGGTGGGGACAACTAATCAGCCCCAGCATTTT.

This clonotype came up many times. The chain recombines TRBV7-3 with TRBJ1-1; tentatively, D is TRBD1 (5 bases). The length of the CDR3 is 15 residues. Trimming took 0 bases from V and 5 from J, leaving 13 bases between them. CDR1 and CDR2 (germline): SGHTA, FQGTGA. The DNA for the CDR3 is TGTGCCAGCAGCTTAACATCGGCAGGGTTGACTGAAGCTTTCTTT. Translated: CASSLTSAGLTEAFF.

The rearrangement links TRBV19 to TRBJ1-3; a possible D gene is TRBD1 (6 bases). Germline values: CDR1 LNHDA, CDR2 SQIVND (reference sequence). This CDR3 is 15 amino acids long. With 3 bases removed from V and 1 base from J, the gap between germline ends came to 10 bases. The CDR3 DNA follows: TGTGCCAGTAGTATCCAACAGGGATCTGGAAACACCATATATTTT. Translating gives CASSIQQGSGNTIYF.

The gene calls are TRBV2 and TRBJ2-3, with D unclear. Deletions cut 3 bases from V and 3 bases from J, with 7 bases between. The CDR3 has 13 amino acids. Germline assignment: CDR1 SNHLY and CDR2 FYNNEI. CDR3 coding DNA: TGTGCCAGCAGTGACAGAATTACAGATACGCAGTATTTT. It yields the protein CASSDRITDTQYF.

Of note for this clonotype: One base away lies a much larger clone, so this may be a sequencing read error. The chain recombines TRBV11-2 with TRBJ2-5; D uncertain. Germline V gene data show CDR1 as SGHAT and CDR2 as FQNNGV. This CDR3 contains 15 residues. Trimming took off 1 base at V and 2 bases at J, with 11 bases between the two ends. CDR3 loop: CASSLVGGVQETQYF. The CDR3 DNA sequence: TGTGCCAGCAGCTTAGTTGGCGGAGTTCAAGAGACCCAGTACTTC. Full variable domain (missing parts from reference TRBV11-2 and TRBJ2-5): EAGVAQSPRYKIIEKRQSVAFWCNPISGHATLYWYQQILGQGPKLLIQFQNNGVVDDSQLPKDRFSAERLKGVDSTLKIQPAKLEDSAVYLCASSLVGGVQETQYFGPGTRLLVL.